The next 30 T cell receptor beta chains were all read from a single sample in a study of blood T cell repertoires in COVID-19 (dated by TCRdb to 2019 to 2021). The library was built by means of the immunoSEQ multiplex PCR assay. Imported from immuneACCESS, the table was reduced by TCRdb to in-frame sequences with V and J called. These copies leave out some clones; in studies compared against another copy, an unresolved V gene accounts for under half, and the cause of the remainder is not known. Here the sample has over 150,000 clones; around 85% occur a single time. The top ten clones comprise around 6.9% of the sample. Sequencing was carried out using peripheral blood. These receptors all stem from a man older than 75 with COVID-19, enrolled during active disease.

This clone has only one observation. CDR3 sequence reads: CASSARGGWGEKLFF. The CDR3 DNA reads as TGTGCCAGCAGCGCACGTGGGGGCTGGGGTGAAAAACTGTTTTTT. This chain links TRBV11-3 with TRBJ1-4; possibly TRBD1 for D (6 bases). Germline CDR1 and CDR2: SGHNT and YENEEA. V was shortened by 5 bases and J by 7 bases, with 17 bases between the two germline ends. The CDR3 extends over 15 amino acids.

Here the CDR3 reads CAISDQDRVGNQPQHF. CDR3 DNA: TGTGCCATCAGTGATCAAGACAGGGTCGGCAATCAGCCCCAGCATTTT. The V call is TRBV10-3, the J call TRBJ1-5; 7 bases match TRBD1. V trimming: 3 bases; J trimming: 2 bases; junction bases outside the gene matches: 7. The germline V gene has CDR1 ENHRY and CDR2 SYGVKD. CDR3 length equals 16 residues.

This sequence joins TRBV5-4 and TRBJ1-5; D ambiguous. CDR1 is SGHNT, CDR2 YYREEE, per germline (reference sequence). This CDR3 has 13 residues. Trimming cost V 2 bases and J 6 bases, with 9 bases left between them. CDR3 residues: CASSLGESQPQHF. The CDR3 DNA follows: TGTGCCAGCAGCTTAGGAGAGAGTCAGCCCCAGCATTTT.

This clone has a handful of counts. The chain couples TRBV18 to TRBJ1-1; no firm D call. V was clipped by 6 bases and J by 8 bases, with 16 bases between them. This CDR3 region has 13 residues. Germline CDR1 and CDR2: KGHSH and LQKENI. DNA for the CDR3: TGTGCCAGCTCCCTATCAGAGGCGTCAGAAGCTTTCTTT. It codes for CASSLSEASEAFF.

The CDR3 region is CASGHTGTQPQHF. CDR3 bases: TGTGCCAGCGGCCACACAGGGACCCAGCCCCAGCATTTT. The chain joins TRBV12-3 or TRBV12-4 to TRBJ1-5; a weak D match, TRBD1 (6 bases). Trimming removed 8 bases at V and 7 bases at J, with 15 bases between. The CDR3 loop spans 13 amino acids.

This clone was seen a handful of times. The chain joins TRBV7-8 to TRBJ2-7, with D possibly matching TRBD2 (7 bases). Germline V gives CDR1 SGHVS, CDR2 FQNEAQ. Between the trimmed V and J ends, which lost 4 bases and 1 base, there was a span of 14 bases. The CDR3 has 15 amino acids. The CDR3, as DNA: TGTGCCAGCAGCTGGGCGGGGGCCCGATCCTACGAGCAGTACTTC. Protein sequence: CASSWAGARSYEQYF.

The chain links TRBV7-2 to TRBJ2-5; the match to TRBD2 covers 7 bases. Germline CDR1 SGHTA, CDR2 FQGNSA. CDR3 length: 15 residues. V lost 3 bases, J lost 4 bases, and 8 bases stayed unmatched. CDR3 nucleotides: TGTGCCAGCAGCTTCAGCGAGCGGGGACGAGAGACCCAGTACTTC. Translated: CASSFSERGRETQYF.

DNA for the CDR3: TGTGCCAGCAGTACGCGGGGGAGGGATGGCTACACCTTC. Protein product: CASSTRGRDGYTF. The V gene is TRBV5-6, the J gene TRBJ1-2, with a possible D match to TRBD1 (5 bases). This CDR3 has 13 amino acids. V lost 5 bases to trimming and J lost 6 bases, with 14 bases between them. CDR1 is SGHDT, CDR2 YYEEEE, per germline.

CDR3 region: CASSPGSGGGYGYTF. The DNA for the CDR3 is TGTGCCAGCAGCCCGGGTTCAGGGGGCGGGTATGGCTACACCTTC. The chain uses TRBV5-4 and TRBJ1-2; 8 nucleotides match TRBD1. The CDR3 is 15 residues long. Losses at the gene ends were 4 bases for V and 5 bases for J; bases not matched to a gene: 10. Germline-derived CDR1 and CDR2 are SGHNT and YYREEE (reference sequence).

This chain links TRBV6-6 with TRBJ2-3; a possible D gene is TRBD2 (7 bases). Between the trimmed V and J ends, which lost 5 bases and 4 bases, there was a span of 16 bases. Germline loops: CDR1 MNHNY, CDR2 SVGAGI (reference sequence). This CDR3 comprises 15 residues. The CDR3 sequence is CASSQGGGWPDTQYF. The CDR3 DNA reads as TGTGCCAGCAGTCAGGGAGGGGGGTGGCCAGATACGCAGTATTTT.

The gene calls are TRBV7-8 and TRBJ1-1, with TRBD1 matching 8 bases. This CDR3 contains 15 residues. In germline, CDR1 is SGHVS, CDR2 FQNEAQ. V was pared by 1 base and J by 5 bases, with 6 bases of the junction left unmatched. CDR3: CASSLVGTGQTEAFF. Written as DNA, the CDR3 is TGTGCCAGCAGCTTAGTTGGGACAGGCCAGACTGAAGCTTTCTTT.

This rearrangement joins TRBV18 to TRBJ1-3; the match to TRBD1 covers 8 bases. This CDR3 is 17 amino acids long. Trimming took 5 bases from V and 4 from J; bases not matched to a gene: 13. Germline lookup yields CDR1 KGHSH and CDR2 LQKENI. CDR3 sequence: CASSSLDRGAPGNTIYF. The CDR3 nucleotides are TGTGCCAGCTCATCCCTTGACAGGGGAGCCCCCGGAAACACCATATATTTT.

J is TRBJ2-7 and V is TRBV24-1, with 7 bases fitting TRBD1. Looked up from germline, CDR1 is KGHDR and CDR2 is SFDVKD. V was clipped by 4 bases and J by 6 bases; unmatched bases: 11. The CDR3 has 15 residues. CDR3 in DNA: TGTGCCACCAGTGACCCGTCAGGGACAGCATCCGAGCAGTACTTC. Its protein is CATSDPSGTASEQYF.

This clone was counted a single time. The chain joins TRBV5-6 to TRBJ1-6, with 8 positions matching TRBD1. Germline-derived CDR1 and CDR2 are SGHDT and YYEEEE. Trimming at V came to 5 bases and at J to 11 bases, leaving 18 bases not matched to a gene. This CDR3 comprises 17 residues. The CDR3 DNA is TGTGCCAGCAGACCCCGGAGGTCGGGGACAGGTGATCCACCCCTCCACTTT. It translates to CASRPRRSGTGDPPLHF.

The CDR3 nucleotides read TGTGCCAGTAGTATCCAGGGGACAGGGGCCTACGAGCAGTACTTC. This gives the protein CASSIQGTGAYEQYF. V usage is TRBV19 and J usage is TRBJ2-7, with 10 bases matching TRBD1. The trim removed 3 bases at V and 2 bases at J, leaving 4 bases unmatched. This CDR3 region has 15 residues. CDR1 and CDR2 from the germline V gene are LNHDA and SQIVND (reference sequence).

The DNA of the CDR3 is TGTGCCAGCAGCTTAAATAGAGGGACTAGCGGTGGCGCAGATACGCAGTATTTT. Amino acid sequence: CASSLNRGTSGGADTQYF. The chain couples TRBV7-3 to TRBJ2-3, with TRBD2 matching 11 bases. CDR3 length: 18 amino acids. The trim removed 1 base at V and 4 bases at J, leaving 10 bases unmatched. The V gene's germline CDR1 is SGHTA and CDR2 FQGTGA.

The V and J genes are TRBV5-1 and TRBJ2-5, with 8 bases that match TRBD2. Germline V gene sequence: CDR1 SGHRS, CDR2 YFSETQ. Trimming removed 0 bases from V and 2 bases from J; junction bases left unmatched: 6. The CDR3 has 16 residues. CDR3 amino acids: CASSLGLIAGQETQYF. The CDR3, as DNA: TGCGCCAGCAGCTTGGGCCTAATAGCGGGGCAAGAGACCCAGTACTTC.

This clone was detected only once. The CDR3 bases are TGTGCCAGTAGTATTCGGGACTCACAGGACGAGCAGTACTTC. The encoded protein is CASSIRDSQDEQYF. This chain joins TRBV19 and TRBJ2-7; D is possibly TRBD2 (6 bases). The germline gives CDR1 LNHDA, CDR2 SQIVND (reference sequence). V was shortened by 3 bases and J by 5 bases, with 14 bases between the two germline ends. This CDR3 has 14 residues.

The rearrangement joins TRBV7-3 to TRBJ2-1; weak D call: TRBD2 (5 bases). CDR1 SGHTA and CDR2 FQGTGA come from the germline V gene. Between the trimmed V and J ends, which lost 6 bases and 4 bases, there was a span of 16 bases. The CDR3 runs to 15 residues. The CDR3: CASSSPPGWYNEQFF. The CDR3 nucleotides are TGTGCCAGCAGTTCACCCCCGGGGTGGTACAATGAGCAGTTCTTC.

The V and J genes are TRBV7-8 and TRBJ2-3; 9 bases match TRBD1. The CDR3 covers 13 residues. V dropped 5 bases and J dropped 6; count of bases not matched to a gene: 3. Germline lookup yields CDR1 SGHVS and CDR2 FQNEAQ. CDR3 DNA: TGTGCCAGCAGCCGGACAGGGGCGGATACGCAGTATTTT. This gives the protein CASSRTGADTQYF.

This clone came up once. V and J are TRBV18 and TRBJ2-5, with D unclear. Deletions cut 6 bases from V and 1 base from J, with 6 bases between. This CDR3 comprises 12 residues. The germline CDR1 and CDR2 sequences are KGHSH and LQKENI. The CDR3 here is CASSSSQETQYF. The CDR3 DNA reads TGTGCCAGCTCTTCGTCCCAAGAGACCCAGTACTTC.

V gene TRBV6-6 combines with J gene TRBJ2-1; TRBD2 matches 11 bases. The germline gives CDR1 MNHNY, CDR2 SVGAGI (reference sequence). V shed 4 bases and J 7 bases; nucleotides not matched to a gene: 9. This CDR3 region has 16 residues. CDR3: CASSSRLAGGRNEQFF. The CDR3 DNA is TGTGCCAGCAGTTCCCGCTTAGCGGGGGGGCGGAATGAGCAGTTCTTC.

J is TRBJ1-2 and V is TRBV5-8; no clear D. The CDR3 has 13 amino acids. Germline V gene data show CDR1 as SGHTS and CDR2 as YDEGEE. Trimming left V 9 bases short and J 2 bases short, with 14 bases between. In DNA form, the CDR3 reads TGTGCCACCTCACGCCCGGGGAACTATGGCTACACCTTC. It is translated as CATSRPGNYGYTF. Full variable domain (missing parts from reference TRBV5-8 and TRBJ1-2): EAGVTQSPTHLIKTRGQQATLRCSPISGHTSVYWYQQALGLGLQFLLWYDEGEERNRGNFPPRFSGRQFPNYSSELNVNALELEDSALYLCATSRPGNYGYTFGSGTRLTVV.

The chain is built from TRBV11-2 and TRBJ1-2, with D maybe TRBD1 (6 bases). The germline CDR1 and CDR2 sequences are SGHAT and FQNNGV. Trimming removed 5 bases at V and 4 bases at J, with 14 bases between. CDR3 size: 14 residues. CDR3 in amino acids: CASSATQGPYGYTF. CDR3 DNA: TGTGCCAGCAGCGCTACACAGGGTCCCTATGGCTACACCTTC.

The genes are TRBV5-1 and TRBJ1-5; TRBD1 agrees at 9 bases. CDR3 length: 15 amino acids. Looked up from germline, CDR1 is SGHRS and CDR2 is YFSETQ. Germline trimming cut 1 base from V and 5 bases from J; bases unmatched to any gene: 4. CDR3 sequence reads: CASSLTGQGDQPQHF. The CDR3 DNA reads TGCGCCAGCAGCTTGACGGGACAGGGTGATCAGCCCCAGCATTTT.

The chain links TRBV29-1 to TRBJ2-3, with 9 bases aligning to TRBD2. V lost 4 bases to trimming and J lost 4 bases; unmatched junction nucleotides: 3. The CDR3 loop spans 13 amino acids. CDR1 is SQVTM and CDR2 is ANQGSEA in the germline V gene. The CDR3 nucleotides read TGCAGCGTTGGGGCTAGCGGGGCAGATACGCAGTATTTT. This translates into CSVGASGADTQYF.

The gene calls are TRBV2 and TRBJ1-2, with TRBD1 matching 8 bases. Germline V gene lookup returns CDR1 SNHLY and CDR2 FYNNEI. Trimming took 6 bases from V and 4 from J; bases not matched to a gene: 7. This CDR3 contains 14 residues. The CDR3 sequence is CASSPDRDAYGYTF. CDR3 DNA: TGTGCCAGCAGCCCGGACAGGGACGCCTATGGCTACACCTTC. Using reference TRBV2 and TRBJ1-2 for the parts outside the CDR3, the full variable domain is EPEVTQTPSHQVTQMGQEVILRCVPISNHLYFYWYRQILGQKVEFLVSFYNNEISEKSEIFDDQFSVERPDGSNFTLKIRSTKLEDSAMYFCASSPDRDAYGYTFGSGTRLTVV.

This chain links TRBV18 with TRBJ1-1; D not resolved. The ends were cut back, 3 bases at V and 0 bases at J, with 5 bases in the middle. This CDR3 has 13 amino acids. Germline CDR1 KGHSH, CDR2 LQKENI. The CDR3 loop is CASSPSMNTEAFF. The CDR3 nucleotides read TGTGCCAGCTCACCTTCCATGAACACTGAAGCTTTCTTT.

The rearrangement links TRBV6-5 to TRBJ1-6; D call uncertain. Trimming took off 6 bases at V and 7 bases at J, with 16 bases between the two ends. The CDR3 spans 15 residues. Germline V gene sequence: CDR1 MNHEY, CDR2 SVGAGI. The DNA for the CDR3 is TGTGCCAGCAGGTCCGGGATCCAAAAAAATTCACCCCTCCACTTT. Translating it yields CASRSGIQKNSPLHF.

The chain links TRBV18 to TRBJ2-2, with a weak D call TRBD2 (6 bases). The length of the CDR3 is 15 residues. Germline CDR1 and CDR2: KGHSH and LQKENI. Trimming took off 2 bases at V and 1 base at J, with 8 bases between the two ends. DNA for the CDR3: TGTGCCAGCTCACCAAGCGGGCGGAACACCGGGGAGCTGTTTTTT. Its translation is CASSPSGRNTGELFF.